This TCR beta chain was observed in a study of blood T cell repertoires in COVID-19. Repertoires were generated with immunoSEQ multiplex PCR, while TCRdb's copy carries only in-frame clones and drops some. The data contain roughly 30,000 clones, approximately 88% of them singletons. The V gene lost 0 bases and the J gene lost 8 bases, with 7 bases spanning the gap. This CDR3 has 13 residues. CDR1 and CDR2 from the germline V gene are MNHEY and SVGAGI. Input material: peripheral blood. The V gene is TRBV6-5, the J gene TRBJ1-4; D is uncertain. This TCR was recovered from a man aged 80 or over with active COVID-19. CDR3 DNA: TGTGCCAGCAGTTACTCAGGGAGGGAAAAACTGTTTTTT. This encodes CASSYSGREKLFF.